A selection of T cell receptor beta chains follows, all from one sample in a study of blood T cell repertoires in COVID-19. Clones were read by immunoSEQ multiplex PCR, and TCRdb kept only the in-frame ones, dropping some. The sample includes 150,000 or so clones, 80% of them seen just once. The sequencing sample was made of peripheral blood. These receptors all stem from a man in his fifties or sixties with acute or convalescent COVID-19. CDR3s include the opening cysteine and the closing phenylalanine or tryptophan. The order of the fields is CDR3 DNA, CDR3 protein, D gene, V gene, clone size, J gene. The D gene is left open where the match is weak. Some rows mark clone size as missing; the rest say once, few, many or name a class of expanded clone.

CDR3 DNA: TGTGCCAGCAGTCATACAGGGGAAGAGACCCAGTACTTC; CDR3 protein: CASSHTGEETQYF; D gene: TRBD1; V gene: TRBV5-6; clone size: few; J gene: TRBJ2-5
CDR3 DNA: TGTGCCAGCAGCTTGGCTGGGGCCAACTATGGCTACACCTTC; CDR3 protein: CASSLAGANYGYTF; D gene: -; V gene: TRBV5-4; clone size: -; J gene: TRBJ1-2
CDR3 DNA: TGTGCCAGCAGCCAAACTGGACTAGCGGGACGGTACGAGCAGTACTTC; CDR3 protein: CASSQTGLAGRYEQYF; D gene: TRBD2; V gene: TRBV3-1/TRBV3-2; clone size: -; J gene: TRBJ2-7
CDR3 DNA: TGTGCCAGCAGCGGGTCTCAAGAGACCCAGTACTTC; CDR3 protein: CASSGSQETQYF; D gene: -; V gene: TRBV6-6; clone size: -; J gene: TRBJ2-5
CDR3 DNA: TGCACCAGCAGCCAACTTCCCAGCGGGGGGGCCCGGGGGGAGCAGTACTTC; CDR3 protein: CTSSQLPSGGARGEQYF; D gene: -; V gene: TRBV1; clone size: once; J gene: TRBJ2-7
CDR3 DNA: TGTGCCAGCAGCTTAGAGGGACAGACCCTCTCTGGGGCCAACGTCCTGACTTTC; CDR3 protein: CASSLEGQTLSGANVLTF; D gene: TRBD1; V gene: TRBV7-6; clone size: -; J gene: TRBJ2-6
CDR3 DNA: TGTGCCAGCAGCTTAGGGTGGGGTGGGGACAGGGCGACGGAGACCCAGTACTTC; CDR3 protein: CASSLGWGGDRATETQYF; D gene: TRBD1; V gene: TRBV7-8; clone size: -; J gene: TRBJ2-5
CDR3 DNA: TGTGCCAGCGAATCCGGGACTAGCGGGAGAAGGGTGCAGTTCTTC; CDR3 protein: CASESGTSGRRVQFF; D gene: TRBD2; V gene: TRBV6-5; clone size: -; J gene: TRBJ2-1
CDR3 DNA: TGTGCCAGCAGCCAAGGGCAGGGAACGGTGTTCGATGGCTACACCTTC; CDR3 protein: CASSQGQGTVFDGYTF; D gene: -; V gene: TRBV14; clone size: -; J gene: TRBJ1-2
CDR3 DNA: TGTGCCTCGAGCCTCGGGACAGATACAGATACGCAGTATTTT; CDR3 protein: CASSLGTDTDTQYF; D gene: TRBD1; V gene: TRBV9; clone size: -; J gene: TRBJ2-3
CDR3 DNA: TGTGCCAGCAGTTACCCCGCCAGGGGTGAAAAACTGTTTTTT; CDR3 protein: CASSYPARGEKLFF; D gene: -; V gene: TRBV28; clone size: few; J gene: TRBJ1-4
CDR3 DNA: TGTGCCAGCTGGATGCAGCGGGAGCGGGATACGCAGTATTTT; CDR3 protein: CASWMQRERDTQYF; D gene: TRBD2; V gene: TRBV6-6; clone size: -; J gene: TRBJ2-3
CDR3 DNA: TGTGCCAGCAGCTTACTCGTGCCCCCCACAGTAGGGGCGAGTAATGGTGATGTTGAAGCTTTCTTT; CDR3 protein: CASSLLVPPTVGASNGDVEAFF; D gene: -; V gene: TRBV7-7; clone size: -; J gene: TRBJ1-1
CDR3 DNA: TGTGCCACCAGTGATTTAACACCGCGACAGGGGCGATACGAGCAGTACTTC; CDR3 protein: CATSDLTPRQGRYEQYF; D gene: TRBD1; V gene: TRBV24-1; clone size: -; J gene: TRBJ2-7
CDR3 DNA: TGTGCCATCAGCCCCGGGGGGATTGGGGCAATATGGGATACGCAGTATTTT; CDR3 protein: CAISPGGIGAIWDTQYF; D gene: TRBD2; V gene: TRBV10-3; clone size: -; J gene: TRBJ2-3
CDR3 DNA: TGTGCCAGCAGCTTAAGTCCCAGCGGGGGTCGGGAGACCCAGTACTTC; CDR3 protein: CASSLSPSGGRETQYF; D gene: TRBD2; V gene: TRBV7-2; clone size: -; J gene: TRBJ2-5
CDR3 DNA: TGTGCCAGCAGTTCCTACGCGAACAATGAGCAGTTCTTC; CDR3 protein: CASSSYANNEQFF; D gene: -; V gene: TRBV6-2/TRBV6-3; clone size: -; J gene: TRBJ2-1
CDR3 DNA: TGCAGCGTACGACTAGCCGGTGGAGATACGCAGTATTTT; CDR3 protein: CSVRLAGGDTQYF; D gene: TRBD2; V gene: TRBV29-1; clone size: -; J gene: TRBJ2-3
CDR3 DNA: TGTGCCAGCAGTGAATCGCAGGGGGTGAGGGAGACCCAGTACTTC; CDR3 protein: CASSESQGVRETQYF; D gene: TRBD1; V gene: TRBV2; clone size: -; J gene: TRBJ2-5
CDR3 DNA: TGTGCCATCAGTGCAACAGCCTACGAGCAGTACTTC; CDR3 protein: CAISATAYEQYF; D gene: -; V gene: TRBV10-3; clone size: once; J gene: TRBJ2-7
CDR3 DNA: TGTGCCGGGAGCCAGGACAGGGGTTTATCCTCCTACAATGAGCAGTTCTTC; CDR3 protein: CAGSQDRGLSSYNEQFF; D gene: TRBD1; V gene: TRBV5-4; clone size: few; J gene: TRBJ2-1
CDR3 DNA: TGTGCCAGCAGTTATCGCCTGGCGGGAGGGCACAATGAGCAGTTCTTC; CDR3 protein: CASSYRLAGGHNEQFF; D gene: TRBD2; V gene: TRBV27; clone size: -; J gene: TRBJ2-1
CDR3 DNA: TGTGCCAGCTCACCACTCCTAGATAACTATGGCTACACCTTC; CDR3 protein: CASSPLLDNYGYTF; D gene: -; V gene: TRBV18; clone size: -; J gene: TRBJ1-2
CDR3 DNA: TGTGCCAGGACGCCGGGACTAGCGGGAGCCCTGCGGAATGAGCAGTTCTTC; CDR3 protein: CARTPGLAGALRNEQFF; D gene: -; V gene: TRBV21-1; clone size: few; J gene: TRBJ2-1
CDR3 DNA: TGTGCCAGCAGCTTGGTTGGACAGGGGTTCTACACCTTC; CDR3 protein: CASSLVGQGFYTF; D gene: TRBD1; V gene: TRBV5-4; clone size: -; J gene: TRBJ1-2
CDR3 DNA: TGTGCCAGCAGCTTACAGGGATGGAACACTGAAGCTTTCTTT; CDR3 protein: CASSLQGWNTEAFF; D gene: -; V gene: TRBV11-2; clone size: -; J gene: TRBJ1-1
CDR3 DNA: TGCGCCAGCAGCGCGGACACATATGGCTACACCTTC; CDR3 protein: CASSADTYGYTF; D gene: -; V gene: TRBV5-1; clone size: -; J gene: TRBJ1-2